These 9 T cell receptor beta chains were all obtained from the same sample, sequenced in a study of T-cell memory formation after mild COVID-19. TCRdb processed the 5' RACE reads anew with MiXCR; each CDR3 protein has one entry. The repertoire holds 400,000 to 500,000 distinct CDR3 sequences, with 20% as singletons. The specimen sequenced was PBMCs or a T cell subset sorted from them (not recorded which). Receptor source: an adult woman who had mild COVID-19 (a few samples of this study predate the infection). Cell type and time point are not known.

The table lists this clonotype with a few counts. The J gene is TRBJ2-7, the V gene TRBV5-5, with 7 bases aligning to TRBD1. This CDR3 is built from 14 residues. CDR1 and CDR2 from the germline V gene are SGHKS and YYEKEE (reference sequence). The V gene end was trimmed by 2 bases and the J gene end by 5 bases; junction bases not matched to a gene: 7. The CDR3 reads CASSFWTGRHEQYF. The CDR3 DNA reads TGTGCCAGCAGCTTTTGGACAGGACGCCACGAGCAGTACTTC.

The table lists this clonotype with a few counts. The gene calls are TRBV5-1 and TRBJ2-5, with D perhaps TRBD1 (6 bases). CDR1 is SGHRS and CDR2 is YFSETQ in the germline V gene. The CDR3 runs to 17 residues. The ends were cut back, 4 bases at V and 4 bases at J, with 23 bases in the middle. In DNA, the CDR3 is TGCGCCAGCAGCCCCTCCTACAGGGTGGTAGTCATAGAGACCCAGTACTTC. It is translated as CASSPSYRVVVIETQYF.

This chain uses TRBV5-4 with TRBJ1-6, with unresolved D. Trimming shortened V by 1 base and J by 7 bases, and 3 bases separated the two germline ends. Germline V gives CDR1 SGHNT, CDR2 YYREEE (reference sequence). This CDR3 region has 12 residues. The CDR3 DNA follows: TGTGCCAGCAGCTTGTCAAATTCACCCCTCCACTTT. This encodes CASSLSNSPLHF.

There are a few counts of this clonotype. The chain employs TRBV7-2 and TRBJ2-2; 7 bases are a match to TRBD2. Germline assignment: CDR1 SGHTA and CDR2 FQGNSA. The CDR3 runs 15 residues. The trim removed 1 base at V and 6 bases at J, leaving 5 bases unmatched. The CDR3 DNA sequence: TGTGCCAGCAGCTTAGATGGCGGGGGACCCGGGGAGCTGTTTTTT. Its protein is CASSLDGGGPGELFF.

This clonotype was found a few times. The chain carries TRBV29-1 and TRBJ1-1, with D uncertain. This CDR3 comprises 11 residues. V lost 1 base and J lost 5, with 5 bases in between. Germline V CDR1 and CDR2: SQVTM, ANQGSEA. CDR3 sequence reads: CSVEGKTEAFF. The CDR3 DNA follows: TGCAGCGTTGAAGGGAAGACTGAAGCTTTCTTT.

There are a few counts of this clonotype. This rearrangement joins TRBV20-1 to TRBJ1-1; D may be TRBD1 (5 bases). Deletions cut 5 bases from V and 1 base from J, with 8 bases between. The germline V gene encodes CDR1 DFQATT and CDR2 SNEGSKA (reference sequence). The CDR3 sequence is 12 residues long. CDR3 nucleotide sequence: TGCAGTGCTCTCCAGGGGAACACTGAAGCTTTCTTT. Amino acid sequence: CSALQGNTEAFF.

This clonotype was seen a few times. J is TRBJ2-1 and V is TRBV5-1, with unresolved D. Per the germline V gene, CDR1 is SGHRS and CDR2 is YFSETQ. V was shortened by 9 bases and J by 10 bases, with 17 bases between the two germline ends. CDR3 length equals 12 residues. Written as DNA, the CDR3 is TGCGCCATCCCGTCCGGGTTATCGGAGCAGTTCTTC. This sequence encodes CAIPSGLSEQFF.

The CDR3, as DNA: TGCAGTGCTAGGTCCCAGTTCGGCACTGAAGCTTTCTTT. This encodes CSARSQFGTEAFF. The rearrangement links TRBV20-1 to TRBJ1-1; no reliable D call. The germline V gene encodes CDR1 DFQATT and CDR2 SNEGSKA (reference sequence). The germline V and J ends were trimmed by 3 bases and 4 bases, with 12 bases remaining between them. This CDR3 has 13 amino acids.

Ten or more counts support this clonotype. The rearrangement links TRBV7-9 to TRBJ2-1; no definite D call. Germline-derived CDR1 and CDR2 are SEHNR and FQNEAQ (reference sequence). The CDR3 has 14 amino acids. Trimming pared 1 base from V and 7 bases from J, leaving 11 bases between. CDR3 loop: CASSLGQGPNEQFF. CDR3 DNA: TGTGCCAGCAGCTTAGGCCAAGGTCCTAATGAGCAGTTCTTC.